One sample yielded the 14 T cell receptor beta chains listed below, sequenced in a study of blood T cell repertoires in COVID-19 (dated by TCRdb to about 2020). The method behind the library was the immunoSEQ multiplex PCR assay. The table comes from immuneACCESS by way of TCRdb, which keeps in-frame sequences with V and J called. Part of the clones is missing from these tables; in studies checked, under half for an unresolved V gene and the rest for unknown reasons. Recorded for this sample are 350,000 to 450,000 clones; about 88% of them occurred a single time. Under 8.5% of the sample rests with the top ten. Material for sequencing was peripheral blood. The receptor source for this set is a woman aged 60-70 years with COVID-19, enrolled during active disease.

Here the CDR3 reads CASRGASGGYTDTQYF. The CDR3 DNA reads as TGTGCCAGCAGAGGGGCTAGCGGGGGATACACAGATACGCAGTATTTT. The chain is built from TRBV2 and TRBJ2-3; 10 bases align to TRBD2. The CDR3 runs 16 residues. CDR1 and CDR2 from the germline V gene are SNHLY and FYNNEI. Trimming removed 6 bases from V and 2 bases from J; junction bases left unmatched: 8.

This chain connects TRBV15 to TRBJ1-3, with D possibly matching TRBD1 (5 bases). The CDR3 extends over 16 amino acids. The germline CDR1 and CDR2 sequences are LNHNV and YYDKDF (reference sequence). Trimming removed 0 bases at V and 4 bases at J, with 13 bases between. This chain's CDR3 is CATSRDPRAVGNTIYF. The CDR3 region has the DNA TGTGCCACCAGCAGAGATCCCAGGGCGGTAGGAAACACCATATATTTT.

The rearrangement joins TRBV9 to TRBJ1-4, with D maybe TRBD1 (5 bases). The CDR3 loop spans 15 amino acids. The V end lost 5 bases, the J end lost 10 bases, and 21 bases lay between the germline ends. Looked up from germline, CDR1 is SGDLS and CDR2 is YYNGEE. The DNA for the CDR3 is TGTGCCAGCAGTTCCTTAGGACAAGCTCCAGGAAAACTGTTTTTT. Residues: CASSSLGQAPGKLFF.

With regard to this clone: Distinct nucleotide sequences in the sample also encode this CDR3. This chain connects TRBV12-3 or TRBV12-4 to TRBJ2-5, with 11 bases lining up with TRBD1. Unmatched junction bases numbered 1, after V lost 5 bases and J lost 5 bases. The CDR3 is 13 residues long. The CDR3 DNA is TGTGCCAGCAGTAGGGACAGGGGGGAGACCCAGTACTTC. Residues: CASSRDRGETQYF.

The chain has TRBV6-5 and TRBJ1-2; D not certain. Germline V gene data show CDR1 as MNHEY and CDR2 as SVGAGI. The CDR3 loop spans 13 amino acids. V lost 6 bases and J lost 5, with 13 bases in between. CDR3 DNA sequence: TGTGCCAGCAGCCCCGCGGGGAAGTATGGCTACACCTTC. Its translation: CASSPAGKYGYTF.

J is TRBJ1-2 and V is TRBV19, with 7 bases identical to TRBD1. Germline loops: CDR1 LNHDA, CDR2 SQIVND (reference sequence). Unmatched junction bases numbered 3, after V lost 5 bases and J lost 3 bases. The CDR3 runs to 13 residues. CDR3: CASSPDRDYGYTF. The CDR3 nucleotides read TGTGCCAGTAGTCCAGACAGGGACTATGGCTACACCTTC.

This clone was observed a handful of times. The chain uses TRBV12-3 or TRBV12-4 and TRBJ2-5; D unclear. CDR3 length equals 13 residues. Deletions cut 5 bases from V and 5 bases from J, with 12 bases between. CDR3 region: CASSLARPETQYF. The CDR3 DNA sequence: TGTGCCAGCAGTCTGGCTAGGCCCGAGACCCAGTACTTC.

This clone showed up just once. The chain has TRBV5-1 and TRBJ1-1; D call uncertain. The germline V gene encodes CDR1 SGHRS and CDR2 YFSETQ. Trimming stripped 3 bases from V and 0 bases from J, with 12 bases between. This CDR3 contains 15 residues. The CDR3 here is CASSSSSVLNTEAFF. In DNA, the CDR3 is TGCGCCAGCAGCTCATCATCAGTTTTGAACACTGAAGCTTTCTTT.

The chain couples TRBV19 to TRBJ1-2; 9 bases line up with TRBD1. The V segment lost 3 bases and the J segment 1 base; nucleotides outside the gene matches: 15. The CDR3 is 19 amino acids. CDR1 and CDR2 (germline): LNHDA, SQIVND (reference sequence). The CDR3, as DNA: TGTGCCAGTAGTATTGTTGGAGGGACAGGGAAACCGAATAACTATGGCTACACCTTC. It specifies CASSIVGGTGKPNNYGYTF.

The CDR3 is CASTKSGTVSYNEQFF. The DNA for the CDR3 is TGCGCCAGCACCAAGTCCGGGACAGTGTCCTACAATGAGCAGTTCTTC. V gene TRBV5-1 combines with J gene TRBJ2-1, with TRBD1 matching over 7 bases. Trimming removed 6 bases from V and 1 base from J; junction bases left unmatched: 10. The germline V gene has CDR1 SGHRS and CDR2 YFSETQ. The CDR3 extends over 16 amino acids. Full variable domain (missing parts from reference TRBV5-1 and TRBJ2-1): KAGVTQTPRYLIKTRGQQVTLSCSPISGHRSVSWYQQTPGQGLQFLFEYFSETQRNKGNFPGRFSGRQFSNSRSEMNVSTLELGDSALYLCASTKSGTVSYNEQFFGPGTRLTVL.

This rearrangement joins TRBV9 to TRBJ1-2; a possible D gene is TRBD1 (6 bases). Germline assignment: CDR1 SGDLS and CDR2 YYNGEE. Trimming took off 3 bases at V and 3 bases at J, with 12 bases between the two ends. The CDR3 loop spans 14 amino acids. CDR3 sequence reads: CASSGGTLYYGYTF. CDR3 coding DNA: TGTGCCAGCAGCGGGGGGACACTTTACTATGGCTACACCTTC.

This clone was seen a handful of times. The chain joins TRBV7-3 to TRBJ2-5; D remains ambiguous. V lost 1 base to trimming and J lost 1 base, with 10 bases between them. The CDR3 contains 15 residues. The germline V gene encodes CDR1 SGHTA and CDR2 FQGTGA. The CDR3 nucleotides are TGTGCCAGCAGCTTAATGGGCCGAGTCCAAGAGACCCAGTACTTC. This gives the protein CASSLMGRVQETQYF. Full variable domain (rest looked up from reference TRBV7-3 and TRBJ2-5): GAGVSQTPSNKVTEKGKYVELRCDPISGHTALYWYRQSLGQGPEFLIYFQGTGAADDSGLPNDRFFAVRPEGSVSTLKIQRTERGDSAVYLCASSLMGRVQETQYFGPGTRLLVL.

The V and J genes are TRBV10-3 and TRBJ1-2; 9 bases fit TRBD1. CDR1 is ENHRY, CDR2 SYGVKD, per germline. V was clipped by 10 bases and J by 8 bases; unmatched bases: 14. This CDR3 contains 14 residues. This chain's CDR3 is CATETGGVSTGYTF. CDR3 sequence (DNA): TGTGCCACCGAAACAGGGGGCGTTTCAACCGGCTACACCTTC.

The CDR3 reads CASQGTSGASSYNEQFF. In DNA, the CDR3 is TGTGCCAGCCAAGGGACTAGCGGGGCGAGCTCCTACAATGAGCAGTTCTTC. This chain connects TRBV2 to TRBJ2-1; 13 positions agree with TRBD2. J gave up 0 bases and V 8 bases, and 7 bases lay outside the gene matches. The CDR3 is made up of 17 amino acids. Germline CDR1 reads SNHLY; CDR2 reads FYNNEI.